This entry describes one T cell receptor (beta chain). Its cognate antigen has yet to be identified. No base quality values were provided; no much bigger clone lies one nucleotide off. Trimming accounts for 2 bases at V and 7 bases at J, while the number of junction bases matched to no gene is 9. The CDR3, from cysteine to phenylalanine, totals 15 residues. Only CDR3 DNA is held: 45 bases, read in frame from base 1. Taken from the germline V gene (reference sequence), the CDR1 and CDR2 loops are DFQATT and SNEGSKA. Profiling of TCR beta VDJ combinations and CDR3 sequences used genomic DNA as the template. An Illumina HiSeq 2000 was used for TCR repertoire sequencing. The authors' analysis ran thus. TRBV/TRBJ rearrangement plots, CDR3 size and DJ length profiles, and Simpson's diversity index were used to assess repertoires. The most abundant DNA sequence in the deep sequencing data was defined as the immunodominant clone. CDR3 amino acid sequences were checked for sharing across subjects and were also compared against the VDJdb database and published repertoires. TCRdb cleaned the public reads at Q25 with fastp, built clones with MiXCR and kept in-frame beta chains. Every entry covers one CDR3 protein and lists the most common genes and DNA from its rows. What appears here as the V and J calls and clone size reflects TCRdb's work, not the paper's. The sample table lists under 350,000 distinct CDR3 sequences, 56% of them with a count of one. Less than 10% of the sample comes from the top ten.

The study deep-sequenced TCR repertoires of sorted CD4+ and CD8+ blood T cells from severe aplastic anemia patients and healthy subjects. Ficoll-Paque density gradient centrifugation was used to isolate peripheral blood mononuclear cells. Before DNA extraction, CD4+ and CD8+ T cells were sorted with FACS or magnetic beads. This sample stems from a study of CD8+CD57+ T cells in acquired aplastic anemia (dated by TCRdb to between 2018 and 2020). Notes on the research overall: DNA extracted from sorted CD4+ and CD8+ cells had a mean of approximately 3 ug, with a range of about 0.18 to 27.4 ug.

The research as a whole found: Between patients and healthy controls, no significant difference in CD8+ Simpson's diversity was found (P=0.060). About 28 CD8+ CDR3 sequences were found in both patients and controls but appeared to be highly expressed in patients and within the immunodominant clones of the patients.

The V and J segments used are TRBV20-1 and TRBJ2-7; 12 central nucleotides agree with TRBD2. The sequence derives from a human donor with severe aplastic anemia or a healthy control (not recorded which). The sequencing input was sorted CD4+, CD8+, or CD8+CD57+ T cells (not recorded which) from PBMCs. The sequenced DNA is TGCAGTGCTAGACTTCCTAGCGGGGGGGCCTGGGAGCAGTACTTC. The encoded protein is CSARLPSGGAWEQYF.